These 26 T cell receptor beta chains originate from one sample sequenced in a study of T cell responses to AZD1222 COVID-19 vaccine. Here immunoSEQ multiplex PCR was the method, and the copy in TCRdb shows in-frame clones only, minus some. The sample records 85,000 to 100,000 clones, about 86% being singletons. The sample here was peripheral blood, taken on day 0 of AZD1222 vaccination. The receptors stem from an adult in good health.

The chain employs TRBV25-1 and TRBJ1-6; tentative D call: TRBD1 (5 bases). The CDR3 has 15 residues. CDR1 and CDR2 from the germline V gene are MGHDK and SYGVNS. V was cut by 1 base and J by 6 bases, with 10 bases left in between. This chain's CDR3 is CASSESSGFNSPLHF. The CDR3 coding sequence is TGTGCCAGCAGTGAATCATCAGGGTTTAATTCACCCCTCCACTTT.

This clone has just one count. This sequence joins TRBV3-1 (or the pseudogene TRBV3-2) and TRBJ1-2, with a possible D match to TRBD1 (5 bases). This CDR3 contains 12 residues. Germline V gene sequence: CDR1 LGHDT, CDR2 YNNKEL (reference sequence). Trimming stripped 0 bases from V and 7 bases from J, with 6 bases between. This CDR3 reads CASSQDQGGYTF. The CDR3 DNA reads TGTGCCAGCAGCCAAGATCAGGGTGGCTACACCTTC.

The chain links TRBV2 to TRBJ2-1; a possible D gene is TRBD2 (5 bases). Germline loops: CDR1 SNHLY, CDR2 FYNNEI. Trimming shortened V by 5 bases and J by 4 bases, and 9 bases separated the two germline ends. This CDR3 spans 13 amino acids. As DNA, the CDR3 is TGTGCCAGCAGTATTGGACTTTACAATGAGCAGTTCTTC. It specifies CASSIGLYNEQFF.

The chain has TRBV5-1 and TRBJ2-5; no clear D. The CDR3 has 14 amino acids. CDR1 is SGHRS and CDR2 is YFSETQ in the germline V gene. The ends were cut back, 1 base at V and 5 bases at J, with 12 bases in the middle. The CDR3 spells CASSLFGDRETQYF. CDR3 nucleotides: TGCGCCAGCAGCTTGTTTGGGGATCGGGAGACCCAGTACTTC.

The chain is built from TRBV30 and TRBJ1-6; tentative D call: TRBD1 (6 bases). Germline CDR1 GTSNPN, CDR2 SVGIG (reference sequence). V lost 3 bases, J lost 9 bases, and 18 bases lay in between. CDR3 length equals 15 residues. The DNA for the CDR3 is TGTGCCTGGAGCCTAGGGGGACGGGGTACTTCACCCCTCCACTTT. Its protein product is CAWSLGGRGTSPLHF.

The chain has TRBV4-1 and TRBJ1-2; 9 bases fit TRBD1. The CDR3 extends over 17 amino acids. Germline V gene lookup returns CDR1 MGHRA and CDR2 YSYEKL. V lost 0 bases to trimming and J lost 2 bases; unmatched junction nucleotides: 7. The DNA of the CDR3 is TGCGCCAGCAGCCAAGATCCACAGGGGGCTCAAAACTATGGCTACACCTTC. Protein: CASSQDPQGAQNYGYTF.

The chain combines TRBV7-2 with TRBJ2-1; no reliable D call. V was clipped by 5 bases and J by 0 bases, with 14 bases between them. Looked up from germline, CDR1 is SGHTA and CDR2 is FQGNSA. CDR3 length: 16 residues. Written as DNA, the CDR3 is TGTGCCAGCAGCCAAAAGACCCAGAGCTCCTACAATGAGCAGTTCTTC. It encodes CASSQKTQSSYNEQFF.

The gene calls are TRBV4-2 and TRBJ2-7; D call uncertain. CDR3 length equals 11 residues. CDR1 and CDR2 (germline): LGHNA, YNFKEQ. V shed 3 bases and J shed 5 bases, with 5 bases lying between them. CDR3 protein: CASSQEHEQYF. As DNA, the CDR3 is TGTGCCAGCAGCCAGGAACACGAGCAGTACTTC.

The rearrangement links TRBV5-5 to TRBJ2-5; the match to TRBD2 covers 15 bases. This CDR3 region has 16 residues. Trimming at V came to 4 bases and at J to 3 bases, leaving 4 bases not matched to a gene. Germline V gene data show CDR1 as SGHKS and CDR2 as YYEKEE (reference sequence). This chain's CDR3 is CASSPRTSGGEETQYF. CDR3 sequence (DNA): TGTGCCAGCAGCCCCCGGACTAGCGGGGGGGAAGAGACCCAGTACTTC. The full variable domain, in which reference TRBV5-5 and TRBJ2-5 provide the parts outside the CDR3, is DAGVTQSPTHLIKTRGQQVTLRCSPISGHKSVSWYQQVLGQGPQFIFQYYEKEERGRGNFPDRFSARQFPNYSSELNVNALLLGDSALYLCASSPRTSGGEETQYFGPGTRLLVL.

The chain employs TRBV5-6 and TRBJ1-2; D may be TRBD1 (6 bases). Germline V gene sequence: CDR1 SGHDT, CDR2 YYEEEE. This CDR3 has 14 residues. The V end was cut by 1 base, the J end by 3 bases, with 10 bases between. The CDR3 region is CASSLTGWDYGYTF. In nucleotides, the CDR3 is TGTGCCAGCAGCTTGACAGGGTGGGACTATGGCTACACCTTC.

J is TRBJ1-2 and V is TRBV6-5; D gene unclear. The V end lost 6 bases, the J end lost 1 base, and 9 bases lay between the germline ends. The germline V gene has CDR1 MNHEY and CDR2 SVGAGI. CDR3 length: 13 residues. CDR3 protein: CASSPAVNYGYTF. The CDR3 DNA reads TGTGCCAGCAGCCCCGCGGTTAACTATGGCTACACCTTC.

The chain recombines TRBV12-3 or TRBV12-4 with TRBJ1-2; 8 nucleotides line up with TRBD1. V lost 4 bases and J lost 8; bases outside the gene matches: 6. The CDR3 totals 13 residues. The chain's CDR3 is CASSSQGGRGYTF. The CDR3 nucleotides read TGTGCCAGCAGTTCACAGGGGGGGAGAGGCTACACCTTC.

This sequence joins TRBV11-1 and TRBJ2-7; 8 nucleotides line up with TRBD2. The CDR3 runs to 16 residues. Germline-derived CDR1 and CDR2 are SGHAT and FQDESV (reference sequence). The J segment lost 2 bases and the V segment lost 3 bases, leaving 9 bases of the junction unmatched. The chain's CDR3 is CASSLEAGGTPYEQYF. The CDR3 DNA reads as TGTGCCAGCAGCTTGGAGGCGGGAGGAACCCCCTACGAGCAGTACTTC.

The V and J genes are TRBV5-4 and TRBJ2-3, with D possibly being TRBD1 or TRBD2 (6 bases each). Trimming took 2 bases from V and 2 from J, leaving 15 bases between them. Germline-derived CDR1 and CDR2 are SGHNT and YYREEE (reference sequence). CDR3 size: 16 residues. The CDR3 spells CASSFSRGPYTDTQYF. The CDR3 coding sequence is TGTGCCAGCAGCTTCTCTCGGGGGCCTTACACAGATACGCAGTATTTT.

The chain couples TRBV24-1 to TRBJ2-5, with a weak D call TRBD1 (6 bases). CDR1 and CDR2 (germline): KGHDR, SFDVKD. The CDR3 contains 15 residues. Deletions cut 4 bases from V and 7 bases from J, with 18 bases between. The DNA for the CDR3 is TGTGCCACCAGTGAGCGGACAGCCAAGACGGCGACCCAGTACTTC. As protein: CATSERTAKTATQYF.

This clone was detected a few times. CDR3 in amino acids: CASSFSSDPGNYGYTF. CDR3 in DNA: TGTGCCAGCTCATTCTCATCCGATCCGGGTAACTATGGCTACACCTTC. The V and J genes are TRBV18 and TRBJ1-2; no reliable D call. V was shortened by 5 bases and J by 1 base, with 17 bases between the two germline ends. The CDR3 contains 16 residues. The germline gives CDR1 KGHSH, CDR2 LQKENI.

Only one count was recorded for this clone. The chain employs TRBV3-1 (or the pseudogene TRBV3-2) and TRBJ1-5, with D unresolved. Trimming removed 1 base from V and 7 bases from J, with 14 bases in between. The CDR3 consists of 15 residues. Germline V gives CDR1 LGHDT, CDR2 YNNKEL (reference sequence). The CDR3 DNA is TGTGCCAGCAGCCAAGCTTCCGGGGATGCCCAGCCCCAGCATTTT. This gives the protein CASSQASGDAQPQHF.

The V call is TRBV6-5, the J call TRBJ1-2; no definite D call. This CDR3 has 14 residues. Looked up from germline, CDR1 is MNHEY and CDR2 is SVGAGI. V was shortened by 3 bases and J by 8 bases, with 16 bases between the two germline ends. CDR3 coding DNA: TGTGCCAGCAGTTATAAGGCTACTGGCAACGGCTACACCTTC. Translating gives CASSYKATGNGYTF.

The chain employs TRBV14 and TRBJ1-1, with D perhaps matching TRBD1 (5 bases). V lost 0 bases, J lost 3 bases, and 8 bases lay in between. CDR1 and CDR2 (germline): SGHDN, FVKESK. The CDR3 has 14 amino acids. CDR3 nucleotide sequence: TGTGCCAGCAGCCAAGATGGGGCCCACACTGAAGCTTTCTTT. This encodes CASSQDGAHTEAFF. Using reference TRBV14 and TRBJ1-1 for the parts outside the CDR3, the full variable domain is EAGVTQFPSHSVIEKGQTVTLRCDPISGHDNLYWYRRVMGKEIKFLLHFVKESKQDESGMPNNRFLAERTGGTYSTLKVQPAELEDSGVYFCASSQDGAHTEAFFGQGTRLTVV.

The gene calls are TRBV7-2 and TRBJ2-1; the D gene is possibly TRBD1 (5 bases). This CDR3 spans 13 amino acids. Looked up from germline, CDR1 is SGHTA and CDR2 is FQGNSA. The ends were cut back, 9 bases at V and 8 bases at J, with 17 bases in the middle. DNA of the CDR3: TGTGCCAGTCAGGGTCCTCTTCGGGATGAGCAGTTCTTC. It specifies CASQGPLRDEQFF.

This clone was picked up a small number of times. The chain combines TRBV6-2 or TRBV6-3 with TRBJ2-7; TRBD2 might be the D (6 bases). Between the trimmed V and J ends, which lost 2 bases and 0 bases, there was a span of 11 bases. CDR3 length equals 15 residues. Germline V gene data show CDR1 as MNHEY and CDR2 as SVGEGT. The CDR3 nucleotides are TGTGCCAGCAGTTACCGCCGGGAGAGCTCCTACGAGCAGTACTTC. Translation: CASSYRRESSYEQYF.

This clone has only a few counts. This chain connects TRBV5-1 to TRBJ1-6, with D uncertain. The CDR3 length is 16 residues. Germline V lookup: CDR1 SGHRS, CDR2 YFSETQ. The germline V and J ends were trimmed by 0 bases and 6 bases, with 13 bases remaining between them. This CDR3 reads CASSLVPESLNSPLHF. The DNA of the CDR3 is TGCGCCAGCAGCTTGGTGCCCGAAAGCCTTAATTCACCCCTCCACTTT.

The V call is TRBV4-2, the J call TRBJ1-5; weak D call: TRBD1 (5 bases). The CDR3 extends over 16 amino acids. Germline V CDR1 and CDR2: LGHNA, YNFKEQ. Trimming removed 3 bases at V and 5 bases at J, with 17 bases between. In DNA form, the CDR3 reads TGTGCCAGCAGCCATGTGGAGGCAGGACACTATCAGCCCCAGCATTTT. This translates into CASSHVEAGHYQPQHF.

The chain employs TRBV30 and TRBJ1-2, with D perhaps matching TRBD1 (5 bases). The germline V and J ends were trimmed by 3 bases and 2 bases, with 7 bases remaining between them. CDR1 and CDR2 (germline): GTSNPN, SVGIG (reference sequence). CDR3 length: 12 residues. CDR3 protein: CAWRDTNYGYTF. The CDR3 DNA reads TGTGCCTGGAGGGACACAAACTATGGCTACACCTTC.

CDR3 nucleotides: TGCGCCAGCAGCCAAGAGAGTACAGGGAGCACCTTC. It specifies CASSQESTGSTF. The chain uses TRBV4-1 and TRBJ1-2, with D perhaps matching TRBD1 (6 bases). The CDR3 is 12 residues long. Trimming stripped 0 bases from V and 13 bases from J, with 12 bases between. Germline CDR1 MGHRA, CDR2 YSYEKL.

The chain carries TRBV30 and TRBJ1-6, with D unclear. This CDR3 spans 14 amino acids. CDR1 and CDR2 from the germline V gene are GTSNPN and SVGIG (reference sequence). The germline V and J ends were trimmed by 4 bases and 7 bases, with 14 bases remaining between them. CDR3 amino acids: CAWNINEGNSPLHF. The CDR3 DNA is TGTGCCTGGAACATAAACGAAGGGAATTCACCCCTCCACTTT.